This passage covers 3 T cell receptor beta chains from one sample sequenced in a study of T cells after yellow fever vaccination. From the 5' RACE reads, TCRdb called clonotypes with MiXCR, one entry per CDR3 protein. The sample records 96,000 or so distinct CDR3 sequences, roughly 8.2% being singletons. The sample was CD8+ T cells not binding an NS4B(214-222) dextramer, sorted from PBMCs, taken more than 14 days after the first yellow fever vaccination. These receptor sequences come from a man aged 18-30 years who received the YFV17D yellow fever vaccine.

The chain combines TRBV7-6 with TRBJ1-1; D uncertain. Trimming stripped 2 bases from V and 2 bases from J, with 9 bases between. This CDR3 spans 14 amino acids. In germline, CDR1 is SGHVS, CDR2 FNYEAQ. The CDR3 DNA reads TGTGCCAGCAGCTTATCTACAGTAAACACTGAAGCTTTCTTT. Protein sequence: CASSLSTVNTEAFF.

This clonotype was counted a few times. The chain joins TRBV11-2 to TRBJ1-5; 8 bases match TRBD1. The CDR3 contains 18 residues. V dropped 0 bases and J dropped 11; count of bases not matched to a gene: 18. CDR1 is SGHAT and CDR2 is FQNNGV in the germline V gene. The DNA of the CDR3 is TGTGCCAGCAGCTTAGATCCAGACAGGGGAGGGTTCAGAGCAGCCCAGCATTTT. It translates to CASSLDPDRGGFRAAQHF.

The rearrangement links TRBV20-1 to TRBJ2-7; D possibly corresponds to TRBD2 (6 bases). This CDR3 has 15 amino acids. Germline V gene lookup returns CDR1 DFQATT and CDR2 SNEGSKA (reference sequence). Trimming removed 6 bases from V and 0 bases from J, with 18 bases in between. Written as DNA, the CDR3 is TGCAGTGCGCGGATGGACAAGACTAGCTCCTACGAGCAGTACGTC. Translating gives CSARMDKTSSYEQYV.